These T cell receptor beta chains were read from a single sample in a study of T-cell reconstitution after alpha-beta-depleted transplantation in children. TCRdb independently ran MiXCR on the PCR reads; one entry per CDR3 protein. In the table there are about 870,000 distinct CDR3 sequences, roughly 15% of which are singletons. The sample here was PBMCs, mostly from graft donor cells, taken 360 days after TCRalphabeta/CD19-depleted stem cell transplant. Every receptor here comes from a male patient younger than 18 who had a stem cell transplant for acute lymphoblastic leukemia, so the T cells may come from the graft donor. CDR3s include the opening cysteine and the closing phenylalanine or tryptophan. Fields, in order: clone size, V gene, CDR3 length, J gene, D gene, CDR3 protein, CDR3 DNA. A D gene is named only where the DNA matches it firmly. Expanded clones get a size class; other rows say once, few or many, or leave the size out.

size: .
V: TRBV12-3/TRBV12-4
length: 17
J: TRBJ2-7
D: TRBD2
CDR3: CAFSRSGLAGVGYEQYF
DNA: TGTGCCTTCTCCCGATCCGGACTAGCGGGAGTTGGGTACGAGCAGTACTTC

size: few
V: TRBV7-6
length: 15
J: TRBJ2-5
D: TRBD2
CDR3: CASAQIEREWETQYF
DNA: TGTGCCAGCGCTCAGATAGAGCGGGAGTGGGAGACCCAGTACTTC

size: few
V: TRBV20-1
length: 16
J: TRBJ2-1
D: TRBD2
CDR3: CSARGTSPHSYNEQFF
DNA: TGCAGTGCTAGGGGGACTAGCCCACACTCCTACAATGAGCAGTTCTTC

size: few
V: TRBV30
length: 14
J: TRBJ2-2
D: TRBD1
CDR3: CAWSRQGNTGELFF
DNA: TGTGCCTGGAGTCGACAGGGCAACACCGGGGAGCTGTTTTTT

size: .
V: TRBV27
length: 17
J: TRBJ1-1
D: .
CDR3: CASSPSPRWVMNTEAFF
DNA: TGTGCCAGCAGTCCATCTCCACGATGGGTAATGAACACTGAAGCTTTCTTT

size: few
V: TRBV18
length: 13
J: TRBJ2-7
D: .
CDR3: CASSPAGLYEQYF
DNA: TGTGCCAGCTCACCAGCAGGGCTCTACGAGCAGTACTTC

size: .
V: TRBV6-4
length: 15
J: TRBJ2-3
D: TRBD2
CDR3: CASSEGGGPADTQYF
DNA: TGTGCCAGCAGTGAGGGCGGGGGGCCCGCAGATACGCAGTATTTT

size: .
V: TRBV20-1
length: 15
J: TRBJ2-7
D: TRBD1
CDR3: CSARDRQGRPYEQYF
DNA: TGCAGTGCTAGAGATCGACAGGGGCGGCCCTACGAGCAGTACTTC

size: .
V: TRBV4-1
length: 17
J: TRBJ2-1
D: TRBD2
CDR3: CASSQLASGLAYNEQFF
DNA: TGCGCCAGCAGCCAACTAGCCTCGGGACTAGCGTACAATGAGCAGTTCTTC

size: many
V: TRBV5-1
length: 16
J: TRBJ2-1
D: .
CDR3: CASSLIASRAYNEQFF
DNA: TGCGCCAGCAGCTTGATAGCAAGCAGGGCTTACAATGAGCAGTTCTTC

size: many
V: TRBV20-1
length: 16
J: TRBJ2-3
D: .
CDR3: CSARGRQLAGTDTQYF
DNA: TGCAGTGCAAGAGGTAGACAGCTCGCAGGAACAGATACGCAGTATTTT

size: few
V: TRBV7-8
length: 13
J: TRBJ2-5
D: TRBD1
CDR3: CASSTDRVETQYF
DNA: TGTGCCAGCAGCACGGACAGGGTGGAGACCCAGTACTTC

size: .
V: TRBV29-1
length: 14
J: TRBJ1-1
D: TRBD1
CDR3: CSVVGTALHTEAFF
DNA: TGCAGCGTTGTTGGGACAGCCCTCCACACTGAAGCTTTCTTT

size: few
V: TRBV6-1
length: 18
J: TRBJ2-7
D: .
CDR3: CASSEAPHLRLGSYEQYF
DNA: TGTGCCAGCAGTGAAGCACCCCATCTACGACTAGGATCTTACGAGCAGTACTTC

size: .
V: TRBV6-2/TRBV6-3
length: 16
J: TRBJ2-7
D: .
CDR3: CASSYSGGSGSYEQYF
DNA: TGTGCCAGCAGTTACTCAGGAGGGAGTGGATCCTACGAGCAGTACTTC

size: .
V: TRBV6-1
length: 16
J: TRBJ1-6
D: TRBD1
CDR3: CASSDGRGKGISPLHF
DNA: TGTGCCAGCAGTGATGGCAGGGGGAAGGGGATTTCACCCCTCCACTTT